A selection of T cell receptor beta chains follows, all from one sample in a study of Ad26.COV2.S vaccination and SARS-CoV-2 variants. Here immunoSEQ multiplex PCR was the method, and the copy in TCRdb shows in-frame clones only, minus some. The data contain over 200,000 clones, roughly 90% of them singletons. Sequenced here: peripheral blood, sampled in a trial of Ad26.COV2.S vaccine versus placebo. These receptors were collected from a person between 18 and 60 years old who received the Ad26.COV2.S COVID-19 vaccine or a placebo. Both conserved end residues are part of each CDR3. A D gene is named only where the DNA matches it firmly. Only part of the rows carry a size: once, few, many, or a class if the clone is expanded.

D gene: TRBD2
clone size: .
J gene: TRBJ2-1
V gene: TRBV27
CDR3 DNA: TGTGCCAGCAGTCCGCGGGGGGGCCGTGTCAATGAGCAGTTCTTC
CDR3 protein: CASSPRGGRVNEQFF

D gene: .
clone size: .
J gene: TRBJ1-2
V gene: TRBV30
CDR3 DNA: TGTGCCTGGAGATCCGGCCCCGCTAACTATGGCTACACCTTC
CDR3 protein: CAWRSGPANYGYTF

D gene: .
clone size: .
J gene: TRBJ1-1
V gene: TRBV28
CDR3 DNA: TGTGCCAGCACCCTTGGGGGATGGTGGACTGAAGCTTTCTTT
CDR3 protein: CASTLGGWWTEAFF

D gene: .
clone size: .
J gene: TRBJ1-2
V gene: TRBV12-3/TRBV12-4
CDR3 DNA: TGTGCCAGCAGTTCCCGATACGACTATGGCTACACCTTC
CDR3 protein: CASSSRYDYGYTF

D gene: .
clone size: .
J gene: TRBJ2-1
V gene: TRBV7-3
CDR3 DNA: TGTGCCAGCAGCCCGATTGATAGCGGCCTCTACAATGAGCAGTTCTTC
CDR3 protein: CASSPIDSGLYNEQFF

D gene: .
clone size: .
J gene: TRBJ1-6
V gene: TRBV6-1
CDR3 DNA: TGTGCCAGCAGTGAAGCTTCTGGGGTTGATTCACCCCTCCACTTT
CDR3 protein: CASSEASGVDSPLHF

D gene: .
clone size: .
J gene: TRBJ2-3
V gene: TRBV5-1
CDR3 DNA: TGCGCCAGCAGCTTGGCCCTGGGGGCGGCAGATACGCAGTATTTT
CDR3 protein: CASSLALGAADTQYF

D gene: .
clone size: .
J gene: TRBJ2-7
V gene: TRBV6-5
CDR3 DNA: TGTGCCGGCCGAGGGTACAGCTCCTACGAGCAGTACTTC
CDR3 protein: CAGRGYSSYEQYF

D gene: .
clone size: .
J gene: TRBJ2-3
V gene: TRBV9
CDR3 DNA: TGTGCCAGCACGGCCGGGTCCACAGATACGCAGTATTTT
CDR3 protein: CASTAGSTDTQYF

D gene: .
clone size: once
J gene: TRBJ2-7
V gene: TRBV30
CDR3 DNA: TGTGCCTGGAGCCAACAGGGCCCCTACGAGCAGTACTTC
CDR3 protein: CAWSQQGPYEQYF

D gene: TRBD1
clone size: once
J gene: TRBJ1-3
V gene: TRBV5-1
CDR3 DNA: TGCGCCAGCAGCCCAGGACAGGGCCTCTCTGGAAACACCATATATTTT
CDR3 protein: CASSPGQGLSGNTIYF

D gene: .
clone size: .
J gene: TRBJ2-3
V gene: TRBV18
CDR3 DNA: TGTGCCAGCTCTCGGCCCCTTCTAGGGCACACAGATACGCAGTATTTT
CDR3 protein: CASSRPLLGHTDTQYF

D gene: TRBD2
clone size: once
J gene: TRBJ2-4
V gene: TRBV7-2
CDR3 DNA: TGTGCCAGCAGCTTAGTAGTAGGGCTAGCGGGGGGGCCACCTCTGGAGTACTTC
CDR3 protein: CASSLVVGLAGGPPLEYF

D gene: TRBD2
clone size: .
J gene: TRBJ2-6
V gene: TRBV9
CDR3 DNA: TGTGCCAGCAGCGTAGGAGCGGGGGGCCTCTCTGGGGCCAACGTCCTGACTTTC
CDR3 protein: CASSVGAGGLSGANVLTF

D gene: .
clone size: .
J gene: TRBJ2-7
V gene: TRBV6-6
CDR3 DNA: TGTGCCAGCAGTTTTCAAATCGAGCAGTACTTC
CDR3 protein: CASSFQIEQYF

D gene: TRBD1
clone size: .
J gene: TRBJ1-6
V gene: TRBV30
CDR3 DNA: TGTGCCTGGAGGAGGGGGCTAGGCTATAATTCACCCCTCCACTTT
CDR3 protein: CAWRRGLGYNSPLHF

D gene: .
clone size: .
J gene: TRBJ1-5
V gene: TRBV6-1
CDR3 DNA: TGTGCCAGCAGTGAGGTAACGTGGAATCAGCCCCAGCATTTT
CDR3 protein: CASSEVTWNQPQHF

D gene: TRBD1
clone size: .
J gene: TRBJ2-7
V gene: TRBV29-1
CDR3 DNA: TGCAGCGTTGGCGGACAGGGGCTCCACGAGCAGTACTTC
CDR3 protein: CSVGGQGLHEQYF

D gene: .
clone size: .
J gene: TRBJ2-6
V gene: TRBV29-1
CDR3 DNA: TGCAGCGCCCGTGGCGGTTCCTCTGGGGCCAACGTCCTGACTTTC
CDR3 protein: CSARGGSSGANVLTF

D gene: .
clone size: .
J gene: TRBJ2-5
V gene: TRBV19
CDR3 DNA: TGTGCCAGTAGTTCCCACCGGGGCGGGAAAGAGACCCAGTACTTC
CDR3 protein: CASSSHRGGKETQYF

D gene: .
clone size: .
J gene: TRBJ1-2
V gene: TRBV10-2
CDR3 DNA: TGCGCCAGCAGTGCGGGACCCGGATGGAACTATGGCTACACCTTC
CDR3 protein: CASSAGPGWNYGYTF

D gene: TRBD1
clone size: .
J gene: TRBJ2-1
V gene: TRBV4-3
CDR3 DNA: TGCGCCAGCAGCCAATCCCGACAGGGTTTAGATGAGCAGTTCTTC
CDR3 protein: CASSQSRQGLDEQFF